Presented here are 30 T cell receptor beta chains from one specimen sequenced in a study of blood T cell repertoires in COVID-19. TCRdb's copy holds only in-frame clones and misses some; the assay was immunoSEQ multiplex PCR. Altogether tens of thousands of clones are present, 80% to 95% being singletons, with the ten largest covering 3% to 3.5%. The specimen was peripheral blood. The receptors come from a man aged 45 to 65 with acute or convalescent COVID-19.

This chain connects TRBV7-8 to TRBJ2-3, with a tentative D call TRBD2 (6 bases). The CDR3 totals 16 residues. Trimming removed 5 bases from V and 6 bases from J, with 21 bases in between. CDR1 and CDR2 (germline): SGHVS, FQNEAQ. In DNA, the CDR3 is TGTGCCAGCAGCCGACGCGGCGGGGCGACGGGGGATACGCAGTATTTT. It is translated as CASSRRGGATGDTQYF. The full variable domain, in which reference TRBV7-8 and TRBJ2-3 provide the parts outside the CDR3, is GAGVSQSPRYKVAKRGQDVALRCDPISGHVSLFWYQQALGQGPEFLTYFQNEAQLDKSGLPSDRFFAERPEGSVSTLKIQRTQQEDSAVYLCASSRRGGATGDTQYFGPGTRLTVL.

This rearrangement joins TRBV27 to TRBJ1-2; maybe TRBD1 (6 bases). Trimming took 4 bases from V and 4 from J, leaving 13 bases between them. The CDR3 has 14 residues. Germline CDR1 MNHEY, CDR2 SMNVEV (reference sequence). The CDR3 region is CASSSYRVSYGYTF. The CDR3 DNA follows: TGTGCCAGCAGTTCGTACAGGGTGAGCTATGGCTACACCTTC.

The table lists this clone with a count of one. The genes are TRBV11-3 and TRBJ2-5, with TRBD2 as a possible D gene (5 bases). This CDR3 region has 14 residues. Trimming pared 1 base from V and 5 bases from J, leaving 11 bases between. The germline CDR1 and CDR2 sequences are SGHNT and YENEEA. CDR3 residues: CASSLGREGETQYF. CDR3 DNA sequence: TGTGCCAGCAGCTTAGGACGAGAGGGCGAGACCCAGTACTTC. Complete variable domain (other parts from reference TRBV11-3 and TRBJ2-5): EAGVVQSPRYKIIEKKQPVAFWCNPISGHNTLYWYLQNLGQGPELLIRYENEEAVDDSQLPKDRFSAERLKGVDSTLKIQPAELGDSAVYLCASSLGREGETQYFGPGTRLLVL.

This clone occurred once. The V call is TRBV6-5, the J call TRBJ2-1; tentatively, D is TRBD1 (6 bases). Trimming removed 6 bases from V and 8 bases from J, with 11 bases in between. This CDR3 comprises 12 residues. From germline, CDR1 is MNHEY and CDR2 SVGAGI. CDR3 sequence (DNA): TGTGCCAGCAGCGACTACAGGGATGAGCAGTTCTTC. Encoded protein: CASSDYRDEQFF.

This clone was counted a single time. The V and J genes are TRBV6-6 and TRBJ1-1; D gene unclear. Germline CDR1 reads MNHNY; CDR2 reads SVGAGI (reference sequence). The CDR3 covers 14 residues. Trimming took 5 bases from V and 1 from J, leaving 11 bases between them. The CDR3 loop is CASSPNRPNTEAFF. CDR3 bases: TGTGCCAGCAGTCCGAACAGACCGAACACTGAAGCTTTCTTT.

The chain has TRBV5-5 and TRBJ1-5; 8 positions agree with TRBD1. V gave up 0 bases and J gave up 14 bases; unmatched junction bases: 7. Germline V gives CDR1 SGHKS, CDR2 YYEKEE (reference sequence). The CDR3 length is 13 residues. The CDR3 DNA sequence: TGTGCCAGCAGCTTGGCCCCGTTGGACAGGGAGCATTTT. Its translation: CASSLAPLDREHF.

V usage is TRBV7-9 and J usage is TRBJ2-3; possible D gene TRBD2, 5 bases. From germline, CDR1 is SEHNR and CDR2 FQNEAQ (reference sequence). V was shortened by 3 bases and J by 2 bases, with 9 bases between the two germline ends. The CDR3 loop spans 14 amino acids. The CDR3 region is CASSFSRDTDTQYF. The CDR3 nucleotides are TGTGCCAGCAGCTTTAGTCGGGACACAGATACGCAGTATTTT.

The chain recombines TRBV6-6 with TRBJ1-2; D remains unclear. Trimming removed 7 bases at V and 5 bases at J, with 14 bases between. CDR1 and CDR2 from the germline V gene are MNHNY and SVGAGI (reference sequence). The CDR3 has 13 residues. The CDR3 sequence is CASTPPTGYGYTF. The CDR3 DNA reads TGTGCCAGCACGCCTCCCACGGGGTATGGCTACACCTTC.

The rearrangement uses TRBV24-1 and TRBJ2-3, with D possibly being TRBD1 (6 bases). In germline, CDR1 is KGHDR, CDR2 SFDVKD. The CDR3 consists of 15 residues. The V and J ends lost 0 bases and 4 bases respectively, with 10 bases between them. DNA of the CDR3: TGTGCCACCAGTGATTTGCACAGGGAGCCAGATACGCAGTATTTT. Residues: CATSDLHREPDTQYF.

This chain connects TRBV9 to TRBJ2-3, with a tentative D call TRBD1 (6 bases). CDR1 SGDLS and CDR2 YYNGEE come from the germline V gene. Trimming shortened V by 2 bases and J by 2 bases, and 12 bases separated the two germline ends. This CDR3 region has 15 residues. This CDR3 reads CASSVAGANTDTQYF. CDR3 bases: TGTGCCAGCAGCGTTGCAGGGGCCAACACAGATACGCAGTATTTT.

In DNA, the CDR3 is TGTGCCAGCAAATCTAGCGTGACCACAGATACGCAGTATTTT. It encodes CASKSSVTTDTQYF. The chain links TRBV6-5 to TRBJ2-3; TRBD2 is a possible D gene (6 bases). This CDR3 has 14 residues. V was trimmed by 7 bases and J by 2 bases, leaving 13 bases between them. Looked up from germline, CDR1 is MNHEY and CDR2 is SVGAGI.

The chain recombines TRBV7-2 with TRBJ2-7; the match to TRBD1 covers 7 bases. V lost 4 bases and J lost 7; bases outside the gene matches: 16. Germline loops: CDR1 SGHTA, CDR2 FQGNSA. This CDR3 region has 16 residues. This CDR3 is CASSSYRTGPRGEQYF. The CDR3 DNA sequence: TGTGCCAGCAGCTCATACCGGACAGGTCCTCGCGGGGAGCAGTACTTC. Full variable domain (remainder filled in from reference TRBV7-2 and TRBJ2-7): GAGVSQSPSNKVTEKGKDVELRCDPISGHTALYWYRQSLGQGLEFLIYFQGNSAPDKSGLPSDRFSAERTGGSVSTLTIQRTQQEDSAVYLCASSSYRTGPRGEQYFGPGTRLTVT.

In nucleotides, the CDR3 is TGTGCCAGTAAGGGTTGGGGCGCGGCAACTAATGAAAAACTGTTTTTT. It translates to CASKGWGAATNEKLFF. The chain carries TRBV19 and TRBJ1-4; possibly TRBD1 for D (5 bases). V dropped 7 bases and J dropped 0 bases, with 15 bases sitting between them. This CDR3 comprises 16 residues. The germline gives CDR1 LNHDA, CDR2 SQIVND (reference sequence).

The chain has TRBV4-2 and TRBJ2-2; 7 bases fit TRBD1. The length of the CDR3 is 17 residues. Germline V CDR1 and CDR2: LGHNA, YNFKEQ. V lost 4 bases and J lost 0; bases outside the gene matches: 8. This CDR3 reads CASSRIPGQTNTGELFF. The CDR3 DNA follows: TGTGCCAGCAGCCGTATTCCGGGACAGACGAACACCGGGGAGCTGTTTTTT.

This chain joins TRBV6-2 or TRBV6-3 and TRBJ1-1; maybe TRBD1 (6 bases). The CDR3 runs 16 residues. The germline V and J ends were trimmed by 5 bases and 7 bases, with 23 bases remaining between them. The germline gives CDR1 MNHEY, CDR2 SVGEGT. The CDR3 is CASSRGAVGTPNEAFF. Here the CDR3 DNA reads TGTGCCAGCAGTAGAGGGGCGGTCGGGACACCCAATGAAGCTTTCTTT.

In this sample, this clone turned up once. The chain couples TRBV6-5 to TRBJ2-7; 11 bases are shared with TRBD2. Trimming cost V 8 bases and J 2 bases; bases outside gene matches: 2. The germline gives CDR1 MNHEY, CDR2 SVGAGI. CDR3 size: 13 residues. The CDR3 sequence: CASRLAGTYEQYF. The CDR3 DNA reads as TGTGCCAGCCGACTAGCGGGGACCTACGAGCAGTACTTC.

The chain carries TRBV4-1 and TRBJ2-1; D uncertain. Trimming cost V 2 bases and J 3 bases, with 11 bases left between them. Germline V gene sequence: CDR1 MGHRA, CDR2 YSYEKL. The CDR3 loop spans 15 amino acids. CDR3 DNA: TGCGCCAGCAGCCAAAACACAAATGACTACAATGAGCAGTTCTTC. This gives the protein CASSQNTNDYNEQFF.

V gene TRBV30 combines with J gene TRBJ1-5; 9 bases fit TRBD1. The CDR3 extends over 15 amino acids. V was pared by 0 bases and J by 7 bases, with 7 bases of the junction left unmatched. CDR1 is GTSNPN, CDR2 SVGIG, per germline (reference sequence). The CDR3 loop reads CAWSVQGQGYQPQHF. In DNA, the CDR3 is TGTGCCTGGAGTGTACAGGGACAGGGCTACCAGCCCCAGCATTTT.

V gene TRBV28 combines with J gene TRBJ1-4; 8 bases line up with TRBD1. Germline V CDR1 and CDR2: MDHEN, SYDVKM. This CDR3 has 12 residues. V lost 6 bases, J lost 11 bases, and 5 bases stayed unmatched. The CDR3 here is CASSWTGNKLFF. The CDR3 nucleotides are TGTGCCAGCAGCTGGACAGGGAATAAACTGTTTTTT.

This chain joins TRBV7-2 and TRBJ2-3; 10 bases agree with TRBD2. The V and J ends lost 0 bases and 2 bases, in that order; junction bases with no gene match: 2. The CDR3 has 16 residues. CDR1 and CDR2 (germline): SGHTA, FQGNSA. This chain's CDR3 is CASSLAGLATTDTQYF. The CDR3 nucleotides are TGTGCCAGCAGCTTAGCGGGACTAGCGACCACAGATACGCAGTATTTT.

The rearrangement joins TRBV7-2 to TRBJ2-1, with TRBD2 matching over 11 bases. V shed 4 bases and J 7 bases; nucleotides not matched to a gene: 9. Germline lookup yields CDR1 SGHTA and CDR2 FQGNSA. The length of the CDR3 is 16 residues. The CDR3 DNA sequence: TGTGCCAGCAGCTCATCGGGGCTAGCGGGGGGAAATGAGCAGTTCTTC. Its protein is CASSSSGLAGGNEQFF.

This chain links TRBV4-1 with TRBJ1-4, with TRBD1 identical over 9 bases. The CDR3 has 19 residues. CDR1 MGHRA and CDR2 YSYEKL come from the germline V gene. The junction had 14 bases not matched to a gene; V was cut back by 0 bases and J by 6 bases. CDR3 protein: CASSQERWDRVFEDEKLFF. The CDR3 DNA is TGCGCCAGCAGCCAAGAACGTTGGGACAGGGTTTTCGAGGATGAAAAACTGTTTTTT.

The chain links TRBV4-2 to TRBJ1-1; D gene uncertain. V lost 3 bases to trimming and J lost 6 bases, with 14 bases between them. The CDR3 extends over 14 amino acids. CDR1 and CDR2 from the germline V gene are LGHNA and YNFKEQ. CDR3 nucleotides: TGTGCCAGCAGCCATTCCCCCGTAGCCCCTGAAGCTTTCTTT. It specifies CASSHSPVAPEAFF.

The sample holds one count of this clone. The rearrangement links TRBV24-1 to TRBJ1-6; D ambiguous. Germline V CDR1 and CDR2: KGHDR, SFDVKD. The V end lost 4 bases, the J end lost 7 bases, and 10 bases lay between the germline ends. The CDR3 sequence is 14 residues long. CDR3 loop: CATSDGALNSPLHF. As DNA, the CDR3 is TGTGCCACCAGTGACGGTGCTTTGAATTCACCCCTCCACTTT.

The chain joins TRBV6-5 to TRBJ1-1; D is possibly TRBD1 (5 bases). V was trimmed by 7 bases and J by 0 bases, leaving 12 bases between them. This CDR3 has 14 residues. Germline CDR1 and CDR2: MNHEY and SVGAGI. The CDR3 loop is CASIKRGMNTEAFF. CDR3 in DNA: TGTGCCAGCATTAAAAGGGGCATGAACACTGAAGCTTTCTTT.

The chain is built from TRBV18 and TRBJ2-7; 9 nucleotides match TRBD1. The V gene's germline CDR1 is KGHSH and CDR2 LQKENI. V was clipped by 0 bases and J by 4 bases; unmatched bases: 4. The CDR3 contains 15 residues. DNA for the CDR3: TGTGCCAGCTCACCACCGGGACAGGGCGCATACGAGCAGTACTTC. It specifies CASSPPGQGAYEQYF.

This rearrangement joins TRBV5-5 to TRBJ1-6; 7 bases match TRBD1. J lost 4 bases, V lost 4 bases, and 11 bases had no gene match. The CDR3 is made up of 17 amino acids. In germline, CDR1 is SGHKS, CDR2 YYEKEE (reference sequence). In DNA form, the CDR3 reads TGTGCCAGCAGCGGGGGTCCCGGGACAGATTATAATTCACCCCTCCACTTT. This encodes CASSGGPGTDYNSPLHF.

This sequence joins TRBV19 and TRBJ1-3; possible D gene TRBD1, 5 bases. The CDR3 is 15 residues long. Trimming shortened V by 8 bases and J by 1 base, and 15 bases separated the two germline ends. In germline, CDR1 is LNHDA, CDR2 SQIVND (reference sequence). The CDR3 here is CASDPGIQSGNTIYF. The CDR3 DNA is TGTGCCAGTGACCCAGGGATTCAATCTGGAAACACCATATATTTT.

The chain couples TRBV7-2 to TRBJ1-1; D is possibly TRBD1 (6 bases). The CDR3 runs to 14 residues. Germline V gene sequence: CDR1 SGHTA, CDR2 FQGNSA. Trimming left V 2 bases short and J 4 bases short, with 11 bases between. CDR3 region: CASSLRGGTTEAFF. For the CDR3, the DNA is TGTGCCAGCAGCTTAAGGGGGGGCACCACTGAAGCTTTCTTT.

V and J are TRBV12-3 or TRBV12-4 and TRBJ1-1, with TRBD1 matching 7 bases. V shed 5 bases and J 7 bases; nucleotides not matched to a gene: 7. The CDR3 totals 13 residues. The CDR3 DNA is TGTGCCAGCAGTCTAGGGACAGCCCTTGAAGCTTTCTTT. Amino acids: CASSLGTALEAFF.